The rows below give T cell receptor beta chains drawn from one sample of a study of naive and memory T cell subsets. TCRdb recomputed calls from the 5' RACE reads with MiXCR, one row per CDR3 protein. Among 55,000 to 70,000 distinct CDR3 sequences listed, 7.2% were seen once. The source of these receptors is a male donor in good health. CDR3s include the opening cysteine and the closing phenylalanine or tryptophan. The D gene is left open where the match is weak. Rows give clone size only sometimes, using once, few, many, or a class for an expanded clone.

TGTGCCAGCGAATCGGGGGGCGCATTCCAAAACATTCAGTACTTC	CASESGGAFQNIQYF	many	NA	TRBV6-1	TRBJ2-4
TGTGCCAGCAGCCCATCCCGGGCCTGGGCTTTCTTT	CASSPSRAWAFF	few	NA	TRBV11-2	TRBJ1-1
TGTGCCAGCAGCTTAGAAGCGGGAGCGCAGTATTTT	CASSLEAGAQYF	many	TRBD2	TRBV2	TRBJ2-3
TGTGCCAGCAGTCGCCGGACTAGCGGGGGGTACAATGAGCAGTTCTTC	CASSRRTSGGYNEQFF	many	TRBD2	TRBV6-5	TRBJ2-1
TGTGCCAGCATGCCCGCCTGGACGGGAGGGTGGACCGGGGAGCTGTTTTTT	CASMPAWTGGWTGELFF	few	TRBD2	TRBV6-2/TRBV6-3	TRBJ2-2
TGTGCCAGCAACCCGACTAGTAACTATGAGCAGTTCTTC	CASNPTSNYEQFF	many	NA	TRBV6-2/TRBV6-3	TRBJ2-1
TGTGCCAGCAAACCCAGGGAGTCTAATCAGCCCCAGCATTTT	CASKPRESNQPQHF	few	NA	TRBV6-1	TRBJ1-5
TGTGCCAGCAGCCCTCTTTCAGTCAGCCGCAATCGGCCCCAGCATTTT	CASSPLSVSRNRPQHF	NA	NA	TRBV6-5	TRBJ1-5
TGCAGTGCTAGAGATCAGGGCGGGGCTAGGGGTGAGCAGTTCTTC	CSARDQGGARGEQFF	many	NA	TRBV20-1	TRBJ2-1
TGTGCCAGCAGTCAGGGTCCCGATGAGCAGTTCTTC	CASSQGPDEQFF	many	NA	TRBV27	TRBJ2-1
TGTGCCATCAGTGAGGGGGCCGCAGACACAGATACGCAGTATTTT	CAISEGAADTDTQYF	few	NA	TRBV10-3	TRBJ2-3
TGTGCCAGCAGCCAGCGGGGGACCGTCACAGATACGCAGTATTTT	CASSQRGTVTDTQYF	few	TRBD2	TRBV3-1	TRBJ2-3
TGTGCCAGCTCACCCAACAGGCTAGCGGGGAGTCTAGCCAAAAACATTCAGTACTTC	CASSPNRLAGSLAKNIQYF	many	TRBD2	TRBV18	TRBJ2-4
TGTGCCAGCAGCCAAGTAACTAGCGGGAGCTCCTACAATGAGCAGTTCTTC	CASSQVTSGSSYNEQFF	many	TRBD2	TRBV3-1	TRBJ2-1